This T cell receptor beta chain was observed in a study of graft-versus-host responses after intestinal transplantation. Study context: Recipients uniformly received anti-thymocyte globulin induction, followed by tacrolimus and steroids for 2 to 4 years.

Worth noting for this clone: No antigen is known for it.

This CDR3 has 16 amino acids. Unmatched junction bases numbered 8, after V lost 4 bases and J lost 2 bases. Germline CDR1 SEHNR, CDR2 FQNEAQ (reference sequence). Assay: immunoSEQ multiplex PCR; the TCRdb copy retains only in-frame clones and omits some. The sample holds about 41,000 clones; roughly 96% are singletons and the top ten take about 0.54%. The chain recombines TRBV7-9 with TRBJ2-1; 7 bases align to TRBD1. Sequencing used unstimulated CD8+ T cells sorted from spleen or lymph node cells, obtained before transplant. This receptor was obtained from a human donor who was the organ donor for an intestinal transplant. The chain's CDR3 is CASSSKDRPAYNEQFF. The CDR3, as DNA: TGTGCCAGCAGCTCGAAGGACAGGCCAGCCTACAATGAGCAGTTCTTC.